This is a list of T cell receptor beta chains from one sample in a study of T cells in Graves' hyperthyroidism and ophthalmopathy. TCRdb reanalysed the multiplex PCR reads using MiXCR and keeps one entry per CDR3 protein. The sample includes tens of thousands of distinct CDR3 sequences, roughly 50% of them seen just once. Source material: blood. Source of these receptors: a woman between 55 and 75 years old with Graves' ophthalmopathy. CDR3s include the opening cysteine and the closing phenylalanine or tryptophan.

len: 15
j_gene: TRBJ2-3
v_gene: TRBV19
CDR3aa: CASSVGAGFTDTQYF

len: 15
j_gene: TRBJ2-3
v_gene: TRBV6-4
CDR3aa: CASSDGPGGTDTQYF

len: 13
j_gene: TRBJ2-1
v_gene: TRBV4-3
CDR3aa: CASSRWELDEQFF

len: 15
j_gene: TRBJ2-2
v_gene: TRBV5-1
CDR3aa: CASSKTTGGTGELFF

len: 17
j_gene: TRBJ1-3
v_gene: TRBV5-8
CDR3aa: CASSVRGQGLSGNTIYF

len: 8
j_gene: TRBJ2-5
v_gene: TRBV9
CDR3aa: CASSGRYF

len: 13
j_gene: TRBJ2-5
v_gene: TRBV20-1
CDR3aa: CSVLVGGPETQYF

len: 18
j_gene: TRBJ2-5
v_gene: TRBV28
CDR3aa: CASSLSRAMASRRETQYF

len: 13
j_gene: TRBJ2-7
v_gene: TRBV6-1
CDR3aa: CASSVVRGREQYF

len: 14
j_gene: TRBJ1-2
v_gene: TRBV7-8
CDR3aa: CASSLEPRGQGYTF

len: 15
j_gene: TRBJ1-2
v_gene: TRBV6-5
CDR3aa: CASSEWDRGKAGNTF

len: 13
j_gene: TRBJ1-2
v_gene: TRBV5-4
CDR3aa: CAGSLSQAHGYTF

len: 12
j_gene: TRBJ1-1
v_gene: TRBV2
CDR3aa: CASRPEGTEAFF

len: 15
j_gene: TRBJ2-3
v_gene: TRBV5-4
CDR3aa: CASSRDSVSTDTQYF

len: 15
j_gene: TRBJ2-3
v_gene: TRBV20-1
CDR3aa: CSASRGEALPDTQYF

len: 21
j_gene: TRBJ2-7
v_gene: TRBV7-4
CDR3aa: CASSFSVSFRIEVQILYEQYF

len: 18
j_gene: TRBJ2-3
v_gene: TRBV11-2
CDR3aa: CASNSTRRTSGPTDTQYF

len: 14
j_gene: TRBJ2-1
v_gene: TRBV18
CDR3aa: CASSPPTGYNEQFF

len: 18
j_gene: TRBJ1-2
v_gene: TRBV27
CDR3aa: CASSLGVEGTQGPYGYTF

len: 16
j_gene: TRBJ2-2
v_gene: TRBV20-1
CDR3aa: CSAPLGLAGYSGELFF

len: 17
j_gene: TRBJ2-6
v_gene: TRBV20-1
CDR3aa: CSARLSAGYSGANVLTF

len: 16
j_gene: TRBJ1-1
v_gene: TRBV20-1
CDR3aa: CSARDSVAGSYTEAFF

len: 12
j_gene: TRBJ2-1
v_gene: TRBV20-1
CDR3aa: CSAPLAGSEQFF

len: 13
j_gene: TRBJ1-5
v_gene: TRBV29-1
CDR3aa: CSVDRAGIQPQHF